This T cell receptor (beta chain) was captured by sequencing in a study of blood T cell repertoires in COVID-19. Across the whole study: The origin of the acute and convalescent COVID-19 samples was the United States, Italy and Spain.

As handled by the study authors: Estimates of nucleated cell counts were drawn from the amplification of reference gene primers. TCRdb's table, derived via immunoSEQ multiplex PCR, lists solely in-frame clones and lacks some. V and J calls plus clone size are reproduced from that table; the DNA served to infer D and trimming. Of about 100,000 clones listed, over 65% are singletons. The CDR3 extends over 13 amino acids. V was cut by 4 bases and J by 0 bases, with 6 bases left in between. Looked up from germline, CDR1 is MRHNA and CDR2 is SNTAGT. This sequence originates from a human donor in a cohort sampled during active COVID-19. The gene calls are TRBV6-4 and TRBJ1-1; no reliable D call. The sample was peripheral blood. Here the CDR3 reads CASSARVNTEAFF. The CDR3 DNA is TGTGCCAGCAGTGCGAGGGTGAACACTGAAGCTTTCTTT.